A selection of T cell receptor beta chains follows, all from one sample in a study of blood T cells in healthy people across ages. MiXCR was run by TCRdb on the 5' RACE reads, yielding one entry per CDR3 protein. Here the sample spans roughly 2 million distinct CDR3 sequences, roughly 50% being singletons. Sequencing was done on a sample of blood. The receptors derive from a woman in her thirties or forties in good health. Both conserved end residues are part of each CDR3. Each record gives: V gene, J gene, D gene, clone size, CDR3 DNA, CDR3 protein. The D gene is left open where the match is weak. Clone size is not always given. Where it is, it says once, few, many or a class for expanded clones.

TRBV6-4	TRBJ2-1	.	.	TGTGCCAGCAGGGGACCGCTCAATGAGCAGTTCTTC	CASRGPLNEQFF
TRBV29-1	TRBJ2-7	TRBD2	.	TGCAGCGTTGGACCGGTAGCGGGGGTTACTGACGAGCAGTACTTC	CSVGPVAGVTDEQYF
TRBV20-1	TRBJ1-5	TRBD1	.	TGCAGTGCTAGAGCTGAGCACAGGGGGAGCAATCAGCCCCAGCATTTT	CSARAEHRGSNQPQHF
TRBV27	TRBJ2-3	.	few	TGTGCCAGCAGTTTATCCGTGTTCCCTACAGATACGCAGTATTTT	CASSLSVFPTDTQYF
TRBV16	TRBJ1-4	.	.	TGTGCCAGCAGCCAATCTTCGGGTTTCGGTGAAAAACTGTTTTTT	CASSQSSGFGEKLFF
TRBV15	TRBJ2-1	.	.	TGTGCCACCAGCACCTTCGGAGGGAACGATGAGCAGTTCTTC	CATSTFGGNDEQFF
TRBV7-2	TRBJ2-1	.	.	TGTGCCAGCAGCCCAGGGCGAGAATTGGAGCAGTTCTTC	CASSPGRELEQFF
TRBV7-2	TRBJ1-5	TRBD1	.	TGTGCCAGCAGCTCCCGGACAGGGGATCAGCCCCAGCATTTT	CASSSRTGDQPQHF
TRBV5-1	TRBJ1-4	.	.	TGCGCCAGCAGCTTGGTCGGCGGAAGTAATGAAAAACTGTTTTTT	CASSLVGGSNEKLFF
TRBV6-2/TRBV6-3	TRBJ2-1	.	.	TGTGCCAGCAGTTACTCCTCCAACAATGAGCAGTTCTTC	CASSYSSNNEQFF
TRBV27	TRBJ2-7	.	.	TGTGCCAGCAGTTTCACGCTGGGGGCCTACGAGCAGTACTTC	CASSFTLGAYEQYF
TRBV7-7	TRBJ2-7	TRBD1	.	TGTGCTAGCAGCTTTCGTGAGCAGGGGGCGCGGAGCTCCTACGAGCAGTACTTC	CASSFREQGARSSYEQYF
TRBV5-5	TRBJ2-5	.	few	TGTGCCAGCAGAGGCCCGGGCCCCAACCAAGAGACCCAGTACTTC	CASRGPGPNQETQYF
TRBV5-1	TRBJ2-1	TRBD1	.	TGCGCCAGCAGCCAACACATGGGGACAGGGGGGGATGAGCAGTTCTTC	CASSQHMGTGGDEQFF
TRBV9	TRBJ2-5	TRBD1	.	TGTGCCAGCAGCCGGGGACAGGGGGCTCTATGGCAAGAGACCCAGTACTTC	CASSRGQGALWQETQYF
TRBV6-1	TRBJ2-1	.	.	TGTGCCAGCAGTGAAGCGACACATTACAATGAGCAGTTCTTC	CASSEATHYNEQFF
TRBV6-5	TRBJ2-1	.	many	TGTGCCAGCAGTTACGGAGGAGATGAGCAGTTCTTC	CASSYGGDEQFF
TRBV2	TRBJ2-3	.	.	TGTGCCAGCAGTGAGGAACGAGATTCCATAGATACGCAGTATTTT	CASSEERDSIDTQYF
TRBV9	TRBJ1-2	.	.	TGTGCCAGCAGCGTAGACATGGGGCACTATGGCTACACCTTC	CASSVDMGHYGYTF
TRBV4-1	TRBJ2-3	.	.	TGCGCCAGCAGCCTCCGGGACACCCTAAATACGCAGTATTTT	CASSLRDTLNTQYF
TRBV7-2	TRBJ2-7	TRBD2	few	TGTGCCAGCAGCTTAGCGTCGACTAGCGGCGAGCAGTACTTC	CASSLASTSGEQYF
TRBV4-2	TRBJ2-1	TRBD2	.	TGTGCCAGCAGCTATGGACTAGCGGGGGAAAGTGAGCAGTTCTTC	CASSYGLAGESEQFF
TRBV4-3	TRBJ1-1	.	.	TGCGCCAGCAGCCGGGGATCGGAAAACACTGAAGCTTTCTTT	CASSRGSENTEAFF
TRBV6-5	TRBJ2-5	TRBD2	.	TGTGCCAGCGGACTAGCGGGGGCCACTCGAGCCCAGTACTTC	CASGLAGATRAQYF
TRBV7-8	TRBJ2-1	TRBD1	.	TGTGCCAGCAGCTTAGAGGGGACAGGGAGGGGTCGGTACAATGAGCAGTTCTTC	CASSLEGTGRGRYNEQFF
TRBV7-9	TRBJ2-7	.	.	TGTGCCAGCAGCCCCCCCCCACTAGCCGGCGAGCAGTACTTC	CASSPPPLAGEQYF
TRBV27	TRBJ2-6	TRBD1	few	TGTGCCAGCAGCTCCGGGACAGCCAACTCTGGGGCCAACGTCCTGACTTTC	CASSSGTANSGANVLTF
TRBV6-5	TRBJ1-4	.	.	TGTGCCAGCAGCCAGACCGGGACACTGAATGAAAAACTGTTTTTT	CASSQTGTLNEKLFF
TRBV4-3	TRBJ2-5	TRBD2	.	TGCGCCAGCAGCCAAACCAGCGGGGGGGCCGGGACCCAGTACTTC	CASSQTSGGAGTQYF
TRBV4-3	TRBJ1-2	.	.	TGCGCCAGCAGCCAAGAAAGGTTGCAGGGCTACTATGGCTACACCTTC	CASSQERLQGYYGYTF
TRBV6-5	TRBJ1-1	.	.	TGTGCCAGCAGTTACTCGACACGAGACACCGCGGAAGCTTTCTTT	CASSYSTRDTAEAFF
TRBV15	TRBJ2-7	.	.	TGTGCCACCAGCAGAGCCCGGGGCGGCGAGCAGTACTTC	CATSRARGGEQYF
TRBV6-5	TRBJ1-6	.	.	TGTGCCAGCAGCCAACAGGGCCTCTTCAAATCCCTCCACTTT	CASSQQGLFKSLHF
TRBV24-1	TRBJ2-1	TRBD2	.	TGTGCCACCAGTGACCTAGGACTAGCCGGTGATGAGCAGTTCTTC	CATSDLGLAGDEQFF
TRBV9	TRBJ2-5	TRBD2	.	TGTGCCAGCAGCGTAGTTCCTAGCGGTCAAGGGACCCAGTACTTC	CASSVVPSGQGTQYF
TRBV5-1	TRBJ2-1	.	.	TGCGCCAGCAGCTTGTTGACTAGTAACAATGAGCAGTTCTTC	CASSLLTSNNEQFF
TRBV29-1	TRBJ2-7	.	.	TGCAGCGTTTCCCTCTTCGACAGTTACTACGAGCAGTACTTC	CSVSLFDSYYEQYF
TRBV6-1	TRBJ2-1	.	.	TGTGCCAGCAGTGAATGGTCGTGGTACAATGAGCAGTTCTTC	CASSEWSWYNEQFF
TRBV7-2	TRBJ2-7	.	.	TGTGCCAGCAGCCCTCTAGATAGAGACGAGCAGTACTTC	CASSPLDRDEQYF
TRBV4-1	TRBJ2-5	TRBD1	.	TGCGCCAGCAGCCAGTCCAGGGGGACAGAGACCCAGTACTTC	CASSQSRGTETQYF
TRBV9	TRBJ1-2	.	.	TGTGCCAGCGGTCAGGGGACCGGGGGCTATGGCTACACCTTC	CASGQGTGGYGYTF